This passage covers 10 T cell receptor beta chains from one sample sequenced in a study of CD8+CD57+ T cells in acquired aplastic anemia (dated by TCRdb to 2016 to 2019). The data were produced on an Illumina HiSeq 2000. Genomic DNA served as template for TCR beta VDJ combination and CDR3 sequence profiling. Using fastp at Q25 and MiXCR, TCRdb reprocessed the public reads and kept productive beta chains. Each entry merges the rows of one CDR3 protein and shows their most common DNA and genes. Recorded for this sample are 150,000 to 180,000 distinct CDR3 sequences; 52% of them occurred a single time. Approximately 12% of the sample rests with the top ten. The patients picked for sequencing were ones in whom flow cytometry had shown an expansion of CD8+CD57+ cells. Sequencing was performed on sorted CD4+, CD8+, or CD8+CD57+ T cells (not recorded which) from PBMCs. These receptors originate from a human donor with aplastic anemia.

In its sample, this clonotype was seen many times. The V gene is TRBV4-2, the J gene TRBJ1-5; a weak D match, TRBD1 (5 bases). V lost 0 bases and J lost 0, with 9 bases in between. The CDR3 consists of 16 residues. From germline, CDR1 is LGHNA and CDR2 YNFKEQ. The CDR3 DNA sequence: TGTGCCAGCAGCCAAGATTGGGGGTATAGCAATCAGCCCCAGCATTTT. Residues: CASSQDWGYSNQPQHF.

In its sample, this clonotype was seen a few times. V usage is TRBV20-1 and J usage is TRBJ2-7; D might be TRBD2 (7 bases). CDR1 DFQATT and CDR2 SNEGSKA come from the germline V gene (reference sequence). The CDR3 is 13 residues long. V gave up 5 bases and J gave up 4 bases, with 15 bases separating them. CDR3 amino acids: CSAAGATGYEQYF. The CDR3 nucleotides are TGCAGTGCTGCGGGGGCGACGGGGTACGAGCAGTACTTC.

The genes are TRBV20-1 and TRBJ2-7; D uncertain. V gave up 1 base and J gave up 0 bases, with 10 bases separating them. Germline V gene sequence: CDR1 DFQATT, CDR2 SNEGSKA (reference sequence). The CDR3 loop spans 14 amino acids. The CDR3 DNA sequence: TGCAGTGCTAGAGTTAGCTCCAGCTCCTACGAGCAGTACTTC. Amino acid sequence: CSARVSSSSYEQYF.

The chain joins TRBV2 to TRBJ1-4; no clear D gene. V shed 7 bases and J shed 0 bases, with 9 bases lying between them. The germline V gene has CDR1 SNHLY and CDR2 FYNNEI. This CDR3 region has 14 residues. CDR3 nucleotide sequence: TGTGCCAGCACCCTTCGAACAACTAATGAAAAACTGTTTTTT. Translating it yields CASTLRTTNEKLFF.

The CDR3 loop is CATSDLQQGTGNEQFF. The CDR3 nucleotides read TGTGCCACCAGTGATTTGCAGCAGGGGACGGGCAATGAGCAGTTCTTC. This sequence joins TRBV24-1 and TRBJ2-1, with D possibly TRBD1 on 6 matching bases. Trimming stripped 0 bases from V and 6 bases from J, with 14 bases between. Germline values: CDR1 KGHDR, CDR2 SFDVKD. There are 16 residues in the CDR3.

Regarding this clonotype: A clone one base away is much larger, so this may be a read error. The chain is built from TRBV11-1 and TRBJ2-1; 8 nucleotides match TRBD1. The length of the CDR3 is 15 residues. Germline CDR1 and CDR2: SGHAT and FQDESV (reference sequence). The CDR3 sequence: CASTQPGQAYNEHFF. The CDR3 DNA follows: TGTGCCAGCACCCAACCGGGACAGGCCTACAATGAGCATTTCTTC. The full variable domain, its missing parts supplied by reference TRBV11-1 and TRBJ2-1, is EAEVAQSPRYKITEKSQAVAFWCDPISGHATLYWYRQILGQGPELLVQFQDESVVDDSQLPKDRFSAERLKGVDSTLKIQPAELGDSAMYLCASTQPGQAYNEHFFGPGTRLTVL.

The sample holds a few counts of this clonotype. CDR3 loop: CASSLPGGGRQQYF. The CDR3 coding sequence is TGTGCCAGCAGCCTCCCGGGAGGGGGAAGGCAGCAGTACTTC. The chain has TRBV7-8 and TRBJ2-7; 8 positions match TRBD2. Germline CDR1 reads SGHVS; CDR2 reads FQNEAQ. The CDR3 extends over 14 amino acids. After removal of 5 bases from V and 8 bases from J, the junction contained 11 bases not matched to a gene.

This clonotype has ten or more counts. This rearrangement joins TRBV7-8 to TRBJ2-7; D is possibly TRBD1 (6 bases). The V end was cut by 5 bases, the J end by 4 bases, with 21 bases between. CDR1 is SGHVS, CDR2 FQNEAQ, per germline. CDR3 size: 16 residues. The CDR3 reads CASSQPIDGTSYEQYF. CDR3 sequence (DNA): TGTGCCAGCAGCCAACCCATTGACGGGACATCGTACGAGCAGTACTTC.

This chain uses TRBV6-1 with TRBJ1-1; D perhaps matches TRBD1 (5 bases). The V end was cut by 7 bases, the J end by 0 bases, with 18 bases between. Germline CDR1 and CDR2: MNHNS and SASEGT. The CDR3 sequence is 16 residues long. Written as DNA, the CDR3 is TGTGCCAGCATGGGGAAGGAGGGACCCATGAACACTGAAGCTTTCTTT. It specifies CASMGKEGPMNTEAFF.

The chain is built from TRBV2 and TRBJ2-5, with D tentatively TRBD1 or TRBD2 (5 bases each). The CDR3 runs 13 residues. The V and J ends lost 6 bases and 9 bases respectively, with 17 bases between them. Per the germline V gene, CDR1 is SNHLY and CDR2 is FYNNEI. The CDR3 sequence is CASRPGGTRAQYF. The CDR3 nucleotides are TGTGCCAGCAGGCCTGGGGGTACTAGGGCCCAGTACTTC.